Here is one T cell receptor (beta chain) with its context. Its antigen is unidentified. These data come from a study of T-cell memory formation after mild COVID-19. General study results and limits: Cross-reactive memory appears to have joined, as suggested by some responding clones showing up in pre-infection memory. Confirmation was lacking for SARS-CoV-2 specificity of second-wave clones that peaked on day 37.

Germline V gene lookup returns CDR1 SGHAT and CDR2 FQNNGV. The V and J ends lost 3 bases and 3 bases respectively, with 15 bases between them. There are 16 residues in the CDR3. MiXCR, applied by TCRdb to the 5' RACE reads, yields one record per CDR3 protein. The sample lists roughly 500,000 distinct CDR3 sequences, about 20% occurring once. V gene TRBV11-2 combines with J gene TRBJ2-1; D is unresolved. Sequenced: PBMCs or a T cell subset sorted from them (not recorded which). The sequence was obtained from an adult woman who had mild COVID-19 (a few samples of this study predate the infection). Cell type and time point are not known. CDR3 in amino acids: CASSFPNQNNYNEQFF. In DNA form, the CDR3 reads TGTGCCAGCAGCTTTCCAAACCAGAATAACTACAATGAGCAGTTCTTC.